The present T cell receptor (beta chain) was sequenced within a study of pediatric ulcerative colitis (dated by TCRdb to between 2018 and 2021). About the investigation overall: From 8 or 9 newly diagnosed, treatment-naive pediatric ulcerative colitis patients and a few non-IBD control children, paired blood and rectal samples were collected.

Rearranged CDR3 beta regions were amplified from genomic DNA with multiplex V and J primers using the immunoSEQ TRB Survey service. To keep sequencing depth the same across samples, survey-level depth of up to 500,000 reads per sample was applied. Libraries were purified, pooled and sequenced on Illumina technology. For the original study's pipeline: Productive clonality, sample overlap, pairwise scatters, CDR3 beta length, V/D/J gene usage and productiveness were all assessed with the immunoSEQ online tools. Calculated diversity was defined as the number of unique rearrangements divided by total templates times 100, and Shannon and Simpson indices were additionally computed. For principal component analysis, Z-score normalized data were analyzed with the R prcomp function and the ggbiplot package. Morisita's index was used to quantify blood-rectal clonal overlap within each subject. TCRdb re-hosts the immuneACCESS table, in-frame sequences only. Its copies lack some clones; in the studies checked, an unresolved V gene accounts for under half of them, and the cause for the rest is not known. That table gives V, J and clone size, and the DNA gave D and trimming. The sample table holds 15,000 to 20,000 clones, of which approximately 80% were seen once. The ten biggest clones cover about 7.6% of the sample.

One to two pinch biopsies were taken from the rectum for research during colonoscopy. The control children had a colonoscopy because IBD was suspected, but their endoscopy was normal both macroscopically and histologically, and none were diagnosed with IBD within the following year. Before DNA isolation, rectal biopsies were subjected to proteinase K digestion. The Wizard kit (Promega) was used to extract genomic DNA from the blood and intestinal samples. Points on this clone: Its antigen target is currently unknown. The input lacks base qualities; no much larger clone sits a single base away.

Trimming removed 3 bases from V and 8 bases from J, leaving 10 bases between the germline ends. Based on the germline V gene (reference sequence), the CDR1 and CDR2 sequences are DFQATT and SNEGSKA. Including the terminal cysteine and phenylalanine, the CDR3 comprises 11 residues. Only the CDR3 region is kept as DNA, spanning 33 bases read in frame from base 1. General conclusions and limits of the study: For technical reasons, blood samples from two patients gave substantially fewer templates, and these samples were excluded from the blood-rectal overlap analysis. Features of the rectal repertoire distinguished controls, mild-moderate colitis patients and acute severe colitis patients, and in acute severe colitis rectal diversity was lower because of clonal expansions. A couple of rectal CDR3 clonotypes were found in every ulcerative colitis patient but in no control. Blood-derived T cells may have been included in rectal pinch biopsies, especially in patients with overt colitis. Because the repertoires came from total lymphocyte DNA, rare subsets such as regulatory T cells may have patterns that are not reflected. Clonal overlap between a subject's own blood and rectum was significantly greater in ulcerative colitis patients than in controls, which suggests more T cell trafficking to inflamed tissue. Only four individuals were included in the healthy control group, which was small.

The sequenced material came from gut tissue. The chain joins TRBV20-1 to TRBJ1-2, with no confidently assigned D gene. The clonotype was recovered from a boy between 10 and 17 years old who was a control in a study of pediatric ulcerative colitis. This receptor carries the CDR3 CSARGYHGYTF. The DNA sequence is TGCAGTGCTAGGGGTTACCACGGCTACACCTTC.